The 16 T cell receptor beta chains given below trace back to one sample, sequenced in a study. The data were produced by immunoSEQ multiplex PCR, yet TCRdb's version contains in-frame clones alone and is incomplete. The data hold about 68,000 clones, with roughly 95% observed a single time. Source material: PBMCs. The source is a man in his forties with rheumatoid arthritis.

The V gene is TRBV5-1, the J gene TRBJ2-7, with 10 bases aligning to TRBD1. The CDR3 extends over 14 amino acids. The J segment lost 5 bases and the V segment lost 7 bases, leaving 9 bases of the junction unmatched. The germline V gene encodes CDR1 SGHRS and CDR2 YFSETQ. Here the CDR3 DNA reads TGCGCCAGCCTCGAGACAGGGGGCGCGAACGAGCAGTACTTC. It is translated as CASLETGGANEQYF.

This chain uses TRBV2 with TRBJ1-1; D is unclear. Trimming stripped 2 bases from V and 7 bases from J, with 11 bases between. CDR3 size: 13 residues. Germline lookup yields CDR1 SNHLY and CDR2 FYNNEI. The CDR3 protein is CASSELRGLEAFF. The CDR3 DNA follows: TGTGCCAGCAGTGAATTGAGAGGGCTTGAAGCTTTCTTT.

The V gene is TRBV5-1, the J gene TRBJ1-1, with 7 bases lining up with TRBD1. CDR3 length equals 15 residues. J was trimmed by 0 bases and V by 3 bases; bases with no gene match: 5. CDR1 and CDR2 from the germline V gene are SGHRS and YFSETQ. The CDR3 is CASSYQGGLNTEAFF. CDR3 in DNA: TGCGCCAGCAGCTACCAGGGGGGGTTGAACACTGAAGCTTTCTTT.

CDR3 in DNA: TGCGCCAGCAGTGAGGGGTACGGCGGGGAGCTGTTTTTT. It translates to CASSEGYGGELFF. This chain connects TRBV10-2 to TRBJ2-2; D remains ambiguous. Per the germline V gene, CDR1 is WSHSY and CDR2 is SAAADI. V lost 2 bases to trimming and J lost 7 bases, with 8 bases between them. The CDR3 runs 13 residues.

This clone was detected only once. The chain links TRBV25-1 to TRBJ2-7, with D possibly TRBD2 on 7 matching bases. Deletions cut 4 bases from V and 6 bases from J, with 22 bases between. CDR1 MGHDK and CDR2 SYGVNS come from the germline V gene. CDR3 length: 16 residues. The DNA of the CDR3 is TGTGCCAGCAGTGGGGGAGGGGGGATTTTACTCGTCGAGCAGTACTTC. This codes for CASSGGGGILLVEQYF.

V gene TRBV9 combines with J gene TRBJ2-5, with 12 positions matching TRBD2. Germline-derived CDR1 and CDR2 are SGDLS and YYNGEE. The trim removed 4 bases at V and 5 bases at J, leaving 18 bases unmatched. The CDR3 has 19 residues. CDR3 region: CASSTHGGLAGGLGETQYF. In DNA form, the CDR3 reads TGTGCCAGCAGCACCCACGGGGGTCTAGCGGGAGGGCTCGGGGAGACCCAGTACTTC.

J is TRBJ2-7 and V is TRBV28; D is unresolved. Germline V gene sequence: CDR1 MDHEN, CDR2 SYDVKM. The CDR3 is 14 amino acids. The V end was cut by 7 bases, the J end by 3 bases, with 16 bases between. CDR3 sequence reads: CASTLTPGNYEQYF. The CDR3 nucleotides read TGTGCCAGCACTCTTACACCGGGCAACTACGAGCAGTACTTC. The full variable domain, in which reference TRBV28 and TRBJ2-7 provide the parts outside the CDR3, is DVKVTQSSRYLVKRTGEKVFLECVQDMDHENMFWYRQDPGLGLRLIYFSYDVKMKEKGDIPEGYSVSREKKERFSLILESASTNQTSMYLCASTLTPGNYEQYFGPGTRLTVT.

CDR3 region: CASSRGLAGTGDTQYF. CDR3 nucleotide sequence: TGTGCCAGCAGCAGAGGACTAGCGGGGACGGGAGATACGCAGTATTTT. The J gene is TRBJ2-3, the V gene TRBV5-4; 12 nucleotides agree with TRBD2. CDR3 size: 16 residues. Germline loops: CDR1 SGHNT, CDR2 YYREEE (reference sequence). J gave up 5 bases and V 4 bases, and 8 bases lay outside the gene matches.

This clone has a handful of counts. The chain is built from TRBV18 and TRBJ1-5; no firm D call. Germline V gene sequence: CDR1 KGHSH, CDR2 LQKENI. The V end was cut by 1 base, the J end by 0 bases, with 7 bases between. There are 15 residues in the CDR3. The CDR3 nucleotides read TGTGCCAGCTCACCACTCCCAAGTAGCAATCAGCCCCAGCATTTT. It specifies CASSPLPSSNQPQHF.

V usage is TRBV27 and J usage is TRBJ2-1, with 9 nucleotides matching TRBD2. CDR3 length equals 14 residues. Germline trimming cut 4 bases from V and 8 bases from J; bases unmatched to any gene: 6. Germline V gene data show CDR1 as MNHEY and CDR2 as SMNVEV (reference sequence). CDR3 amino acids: CASSSLIAGDEQFF. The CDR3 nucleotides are TGTGCCAGCAGTTCCCTGATAGCGGGAGATGAGCAGTTCTTC.

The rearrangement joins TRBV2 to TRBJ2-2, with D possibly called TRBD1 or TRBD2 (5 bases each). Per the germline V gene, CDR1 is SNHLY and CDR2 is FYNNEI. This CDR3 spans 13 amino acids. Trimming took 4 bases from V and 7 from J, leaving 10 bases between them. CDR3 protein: CASSAGTRGELFF. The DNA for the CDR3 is TGTGCCAGCAGTGCCGGGACCCGCGGGGAGCTGTTTTTT.

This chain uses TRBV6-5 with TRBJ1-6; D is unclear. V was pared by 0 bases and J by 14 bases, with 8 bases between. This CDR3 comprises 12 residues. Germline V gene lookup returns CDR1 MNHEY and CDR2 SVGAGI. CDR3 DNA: TGTGCCAGCAGTTACTCGAAACAAACCCTCCACTTT. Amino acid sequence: CASSYSKQTLHF.

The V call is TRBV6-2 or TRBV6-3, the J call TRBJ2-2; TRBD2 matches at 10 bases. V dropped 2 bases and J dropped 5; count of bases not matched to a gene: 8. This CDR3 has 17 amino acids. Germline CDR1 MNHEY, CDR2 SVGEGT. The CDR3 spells CASSYLAGAQLTGELFF. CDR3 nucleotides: TGTGCCAGCAGTTACCTAGCGGGGGCCCAGTTGACCGGGGAGCTGTTTTTT.

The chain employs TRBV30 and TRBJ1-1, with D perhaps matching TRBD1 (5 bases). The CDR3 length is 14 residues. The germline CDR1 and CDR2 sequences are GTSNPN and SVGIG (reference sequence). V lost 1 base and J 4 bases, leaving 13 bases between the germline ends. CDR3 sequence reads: CAWSDPGARTEAFF. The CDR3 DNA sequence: TGTGCCTGGAGTGACCCCGGGGCCCGCACTGAAGCTTTCTTT.

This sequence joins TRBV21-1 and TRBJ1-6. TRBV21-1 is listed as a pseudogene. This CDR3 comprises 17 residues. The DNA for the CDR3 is TGTGCCAGCAGGAAAAAGGTGGGACGACCAAGGAATTCACCCCTCCACTTT. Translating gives CASRKKVGRPRNSPLHF.

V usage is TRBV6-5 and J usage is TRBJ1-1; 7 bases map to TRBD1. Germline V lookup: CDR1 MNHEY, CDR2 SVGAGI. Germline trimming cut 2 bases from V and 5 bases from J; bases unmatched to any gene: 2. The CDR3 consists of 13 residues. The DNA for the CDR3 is TGTGCCAGCAGTTACACGGACAGGACTGAAGCTTTCTTT. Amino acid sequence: CASSYTDRTEAFF.